Frequency places the clone carrying this T cell receptor beta chain as medium-sized. The antigen is undetermined. The primer mix had 60 Vbeta and 13 Jbeta primers. Repertoires were generated with immunoSEQ multiplex PCR, while TCRdb's copy carries only in-frame clones and drops some. This sample's table reports roughly 70,000 clones. This entry is derived from a study of cytomegalovirus exposure and HLA in healthy donors. General study results and limits: Researchers counted around 160 TCR beta chains as cytomegalovirus-associated.

J lost 1 base, V lost 7 bases, and 5 bases had no gene match. Germline V gives CDR1 SNHLY, CDR2 FYNNEI. The CDR3 totals 14 residues. The specimen sequenced was PBMCs. The sequence was collected from a middle-aged man in good health and CMV-seronegative. The chain couples TRBV2 to TRBJ1-1; 8 positions match TRBD1. The DNA of the CDR3 is TGTGCCAGCACGAAGGACAGGGAGAACACTGAAGCTTTCTTT. Its translation is CASTKDRENTEAFF.